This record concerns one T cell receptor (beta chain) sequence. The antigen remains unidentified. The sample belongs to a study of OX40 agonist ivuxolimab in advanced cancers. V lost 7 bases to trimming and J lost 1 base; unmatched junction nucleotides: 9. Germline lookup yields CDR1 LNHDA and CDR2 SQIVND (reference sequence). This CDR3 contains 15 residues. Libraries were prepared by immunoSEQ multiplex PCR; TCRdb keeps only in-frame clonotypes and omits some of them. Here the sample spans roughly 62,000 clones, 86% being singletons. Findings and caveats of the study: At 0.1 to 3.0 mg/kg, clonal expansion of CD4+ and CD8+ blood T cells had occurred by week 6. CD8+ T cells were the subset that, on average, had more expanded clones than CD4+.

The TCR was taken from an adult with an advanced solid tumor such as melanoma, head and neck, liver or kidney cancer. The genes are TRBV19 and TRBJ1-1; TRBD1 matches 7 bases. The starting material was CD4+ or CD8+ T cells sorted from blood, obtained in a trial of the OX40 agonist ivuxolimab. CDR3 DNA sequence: TGTGCCAGTAAAGTTCGGGGACAGCGGAACACTGAAGCTTTCTTT. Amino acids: CASKVRGQRNTEAFF.